This is a list of T cell receptor beta chains from one sample in a study of blood T cell repertoires in COVID-19. The data were produced by immunoSEQ multiplex PCR, yet TCRdb's version contains in-frame clones alone and is incomplete. This table holds 45,000 to 55,000 clones, about nine tenths found once. What was sequenced was peripheral blood. Source of these receptors: a man aged 50-60 years with active COVID-19. CDR3s leave out the opening cysteine and the closing phenylalanine or tryptophan. The D gene is left open where the match is weak.

>-|TRBV19
ASGQGFGNEQF
>-|TRBV11-2
ASSVTLNEQF
>TRBD1|TRBV4-3
ASSQGQGALNYGYT
>-|TRBV27
ASSKNTGSWYT
>-|TRBV5-1
ASTQQEARETQY
>TRBD2|TRBV29-1
SVEAGGVYNEQF
>-|TRBV28
ASSFGGNQPQH
>-|TRBV30
AWRIGGTDTQY
>-|TRBV18
ASSPVQADQETQY
>TRBD2|TRBV4-2
ASSHTAGVSYEQY
>-|TRBV14
ASSPYVTSNEQF
>TRBD1|TRBV6-5
ASSSGTGGAWTEAF
>TRBD1|TRBV9
ASRAGTVGNMNTEAF
>-|TRBV27
ASSSLITGINTGELF
>TRBD1|TRBV4-1
ASSHLGGSYGYT
>TRBD2|TRBV4-1
ASSSQWGLANNEQF
>-|TRBV19
ASSRERPSGYT
>-|TRBV5-6
ASSSRGPGVSEAF
>TRBD1|TRBV9
ASSAGQGDEQY
>-|TRBV2
ASSVLQGNQPQH
>TRBD1|TRBV27
ASRPTGDYGYT
>-|TRBV6-5
ASSYSIGQPNYGYT
>TRBD1|TRBV25-1
ASGKGANTEAF